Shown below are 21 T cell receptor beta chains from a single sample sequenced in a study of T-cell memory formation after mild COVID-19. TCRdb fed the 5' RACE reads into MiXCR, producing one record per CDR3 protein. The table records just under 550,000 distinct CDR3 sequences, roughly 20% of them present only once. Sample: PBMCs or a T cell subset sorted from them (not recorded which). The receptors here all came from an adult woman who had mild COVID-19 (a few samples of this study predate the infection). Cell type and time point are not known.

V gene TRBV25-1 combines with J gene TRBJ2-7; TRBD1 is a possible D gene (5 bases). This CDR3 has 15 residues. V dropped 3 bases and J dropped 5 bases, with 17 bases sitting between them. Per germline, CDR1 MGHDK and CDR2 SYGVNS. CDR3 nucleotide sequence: TGTGCCAGCAGTGATCCGATGGGGCGTCACCACGAGCAGTACTTC. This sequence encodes CASSDPMGRHHEQYF.

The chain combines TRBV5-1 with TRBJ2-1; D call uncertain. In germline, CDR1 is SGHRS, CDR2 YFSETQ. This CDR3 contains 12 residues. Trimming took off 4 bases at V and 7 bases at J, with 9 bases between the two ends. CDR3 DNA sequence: TGCGCCAGCAGCCCCCCATGGAATGAGCAGTTCTTC. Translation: CASSPPWNEQFF.

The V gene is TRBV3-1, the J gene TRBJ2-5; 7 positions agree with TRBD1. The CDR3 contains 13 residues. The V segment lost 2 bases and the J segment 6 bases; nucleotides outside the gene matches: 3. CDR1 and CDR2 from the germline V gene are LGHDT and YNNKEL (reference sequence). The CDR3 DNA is TGTGCCAGCAGCCAAACAGGGGTTAAGACCCAGTACTTC. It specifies CASSQTGVKTQYF.

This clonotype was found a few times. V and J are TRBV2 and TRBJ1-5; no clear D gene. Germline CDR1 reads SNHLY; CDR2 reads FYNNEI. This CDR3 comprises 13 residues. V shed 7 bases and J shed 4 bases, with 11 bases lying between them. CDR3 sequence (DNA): TGTGCCAGCAACCAGCAAGTGAATCAGCCCCAGCATTTT. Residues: CASNQQVNQPQHF.

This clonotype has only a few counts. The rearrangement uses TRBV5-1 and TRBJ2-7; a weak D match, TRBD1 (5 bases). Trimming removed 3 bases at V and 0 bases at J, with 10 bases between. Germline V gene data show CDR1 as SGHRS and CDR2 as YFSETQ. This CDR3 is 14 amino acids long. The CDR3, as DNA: TGCGCCAGCAGCTCTGACAGTGGCTCCTACGAGCAGTACTTC. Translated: CASSSDSGSYEQYF.

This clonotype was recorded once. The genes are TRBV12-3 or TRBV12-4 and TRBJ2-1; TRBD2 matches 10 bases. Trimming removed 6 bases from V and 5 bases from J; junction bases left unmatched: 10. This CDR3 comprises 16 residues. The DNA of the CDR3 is TGTGCCAGCAGGGCTGGCCGGCTAGCGGGAGACAATGAGCAGTTCTTC. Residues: CASRAGRLAGDNEQFF.

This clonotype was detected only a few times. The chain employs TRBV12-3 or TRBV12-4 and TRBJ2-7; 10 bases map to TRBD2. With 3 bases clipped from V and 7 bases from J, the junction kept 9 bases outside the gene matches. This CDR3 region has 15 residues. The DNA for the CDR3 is TGTGCCAGCAGTTTGATTAGCGGGGGGACTTGGGAGCAGTACTTC. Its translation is CASSLISGGTWEQYF.

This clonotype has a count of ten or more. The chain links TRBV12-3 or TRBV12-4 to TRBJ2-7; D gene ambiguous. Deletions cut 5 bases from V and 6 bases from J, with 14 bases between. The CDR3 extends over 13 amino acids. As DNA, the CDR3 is TGTGCCAGCAGTAAAGGGTCGCTCCTCGAGCAGTACTTC. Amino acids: CASSKGSLLEQYF.

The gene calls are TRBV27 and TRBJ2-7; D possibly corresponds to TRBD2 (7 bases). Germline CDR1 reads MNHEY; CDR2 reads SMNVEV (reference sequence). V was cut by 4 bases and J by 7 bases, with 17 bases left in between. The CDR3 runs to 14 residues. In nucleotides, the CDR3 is TGTGCCAGCAGTTGGGGGGGCGTCCAGAATGAGCAGTACTTC. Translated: CASSWGGVQNEQYF.

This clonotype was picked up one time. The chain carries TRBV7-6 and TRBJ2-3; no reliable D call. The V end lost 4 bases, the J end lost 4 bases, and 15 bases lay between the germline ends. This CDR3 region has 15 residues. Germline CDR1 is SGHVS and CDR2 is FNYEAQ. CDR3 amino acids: CASSSFRRAADTQYF. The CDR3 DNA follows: TGTGCCAGCAGCTCATTCCGGCGAGCAGCAGATACGCAGTATTTT.

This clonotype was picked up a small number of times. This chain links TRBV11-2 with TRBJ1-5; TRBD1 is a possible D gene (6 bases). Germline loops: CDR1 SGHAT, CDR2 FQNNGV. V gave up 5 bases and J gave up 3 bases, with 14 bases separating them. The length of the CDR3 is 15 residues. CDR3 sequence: CASSIQGGLNQPQHF. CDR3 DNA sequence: TGTGCCAGCAGCATACAGGGAGGACTCAATCAGCCCCAGCATTTT. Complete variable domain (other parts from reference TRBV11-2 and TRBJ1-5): EAGVAQSPRYKIIEKRQSVAFWCNPISGHATLYWYQQILGQGPKLLIQFQNNGVVDDSQLPKDRFSAERLKGVDSTLKIQPAKLEDSAVYLCASSIQGGLNQPQHFGDGTRLSIL.

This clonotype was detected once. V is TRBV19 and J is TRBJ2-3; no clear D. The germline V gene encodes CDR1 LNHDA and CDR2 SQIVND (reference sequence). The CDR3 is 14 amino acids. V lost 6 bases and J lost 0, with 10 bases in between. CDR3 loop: CASRSWGSTDTQYF. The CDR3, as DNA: TGTGCCAGTAGATCGTGGGGAAGCACAGATACGCAGTATTTT.

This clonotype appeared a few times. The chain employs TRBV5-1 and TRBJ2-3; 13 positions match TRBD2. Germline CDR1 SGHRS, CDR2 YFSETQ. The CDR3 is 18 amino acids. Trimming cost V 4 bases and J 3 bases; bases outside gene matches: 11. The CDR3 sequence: CASSPTTSGGAGTDTQYF. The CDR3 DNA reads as TGCGCCAGCAGCCCCACCACTAGCGGGGGGGCTGGAACAGATACGCAGTATTTT.

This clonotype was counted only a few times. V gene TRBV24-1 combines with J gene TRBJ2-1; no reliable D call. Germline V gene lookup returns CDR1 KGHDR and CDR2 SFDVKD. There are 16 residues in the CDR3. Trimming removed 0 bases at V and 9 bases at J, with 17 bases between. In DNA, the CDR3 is TGTGCCACCAGTGATTTGTATCGGTTGGGTGAAGGTGAGCAGTTCTTC. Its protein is CATSDLYRLGEGEQFF.

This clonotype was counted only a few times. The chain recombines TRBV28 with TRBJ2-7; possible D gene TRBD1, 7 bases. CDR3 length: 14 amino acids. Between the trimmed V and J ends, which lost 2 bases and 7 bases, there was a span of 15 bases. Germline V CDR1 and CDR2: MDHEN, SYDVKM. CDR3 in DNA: TGTGCCAGCAGTTTACCTACGACAGGGAGGGAGCAGTACTTC. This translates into CASSLPTTGREQYF.

CDR3 in amino acids: CASSQVVGSNTYTQYF. CDR3 coding DNA: TGTGCCAGCAGCCAAGTTGTTGGGTCAAACACTTATACGCAGTATTTT. V usage is TRBV4-2 and J usage is TRBJ2-3, with no clear D. The germline gives CDR1 LGHNA, CDR2 YNFKEQ. This CDR3 has 16 amino acids. V was pared by 1 base and J by 7 bases, with 18 bases between.

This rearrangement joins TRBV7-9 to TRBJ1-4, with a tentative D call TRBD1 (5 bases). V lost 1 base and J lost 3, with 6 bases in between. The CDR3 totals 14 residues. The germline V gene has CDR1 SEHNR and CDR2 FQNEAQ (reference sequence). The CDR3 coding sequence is TGTGCCAGCAGCTTAGACAGGTCTAATGAAAAACTGTTTTTT. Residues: CASSLDRSNEKLFF.

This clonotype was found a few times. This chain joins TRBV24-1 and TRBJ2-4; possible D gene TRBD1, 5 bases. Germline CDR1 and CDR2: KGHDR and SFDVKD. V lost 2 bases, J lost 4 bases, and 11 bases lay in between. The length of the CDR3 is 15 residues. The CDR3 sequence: CATSDSTEPKNIQYF. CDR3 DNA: TGTGCCACCAGTGATTCGACAGAGCCGAAAAACATTCAGTACTTC.

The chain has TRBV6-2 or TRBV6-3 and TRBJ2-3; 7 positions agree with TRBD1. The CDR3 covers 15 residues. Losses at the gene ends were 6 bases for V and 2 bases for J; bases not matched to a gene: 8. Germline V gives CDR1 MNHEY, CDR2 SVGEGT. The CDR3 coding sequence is TGTGCCAGCAGGAACAGGGGACGGTCCACAGATACGCAGTATTTT. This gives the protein CASRNRGRSTDTQYF.

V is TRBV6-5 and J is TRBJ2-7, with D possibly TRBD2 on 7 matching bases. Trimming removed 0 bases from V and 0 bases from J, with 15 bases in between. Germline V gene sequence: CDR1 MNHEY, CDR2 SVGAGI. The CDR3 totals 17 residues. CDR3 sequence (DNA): TGTGCCAGCAGTTACTCTTCCCGGGGGGCCGACTCCTACGAGCAGTACTTC. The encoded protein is CASSYSSRGADSYEQYF.

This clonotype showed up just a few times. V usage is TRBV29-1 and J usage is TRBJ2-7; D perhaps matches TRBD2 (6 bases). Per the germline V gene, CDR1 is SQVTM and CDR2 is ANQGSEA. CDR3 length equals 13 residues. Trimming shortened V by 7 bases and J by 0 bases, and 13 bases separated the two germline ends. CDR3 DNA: TGCAGCGCATCACGGGAGATCTCCTACGAGCAGTACTTC. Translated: CSASREISYEQYF.